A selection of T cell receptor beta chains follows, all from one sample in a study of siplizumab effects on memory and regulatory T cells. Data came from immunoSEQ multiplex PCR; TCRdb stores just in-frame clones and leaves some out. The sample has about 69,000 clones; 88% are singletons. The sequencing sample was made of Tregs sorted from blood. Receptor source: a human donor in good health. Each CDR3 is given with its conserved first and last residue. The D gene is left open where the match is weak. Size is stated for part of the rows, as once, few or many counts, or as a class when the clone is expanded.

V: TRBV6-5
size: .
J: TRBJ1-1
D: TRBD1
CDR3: CASRATGRAFF
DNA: TGTGCCAGCAGGGCGACAGGGAGAGCTTTCTTT

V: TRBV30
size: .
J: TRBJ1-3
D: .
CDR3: CAWSAGLRNTIYF
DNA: TGTGCCTGGAGTGCAGGGTTAAGAAACACCATATATTTT

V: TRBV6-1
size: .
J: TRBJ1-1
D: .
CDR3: CASSNSAGNTEAFF
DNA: TGTGCCAGCAGTAATTCCGCTGGGAACACTGAAGCTTTCTTT

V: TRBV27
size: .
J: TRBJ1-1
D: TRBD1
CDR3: CASSFPGGNTEAFF
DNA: TGTGCCAGCAGTTTCCCAGGGGGGAACACTGAAGCTTTCTTT

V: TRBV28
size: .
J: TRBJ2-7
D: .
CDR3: CASSLDGSYEQYF
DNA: TGTGCCAGCAGCCTGGACGGCTCCTACGAGCAGTACTTC

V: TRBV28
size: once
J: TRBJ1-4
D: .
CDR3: CASNRGSEKLFF
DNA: TGTGCCAGCAATCGGGGGAGTGAAAAACTGTTTTTT

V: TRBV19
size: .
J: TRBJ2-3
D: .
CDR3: CASRPGTRADTQYF
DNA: TGTGCCAGTCGTCCCGGGACAAGGGCAGATACGCAGTATTTT

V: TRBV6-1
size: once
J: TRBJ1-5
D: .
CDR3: CASSEAGTNSPPQHF
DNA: TGTGCCAGCAGTGAAGCGGGGACGAATTCCCCGCCCCAGCATTTT

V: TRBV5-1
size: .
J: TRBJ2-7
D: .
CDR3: CASSLVGREQYF
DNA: TGCGCCAGCAGCTTGGTGGGGCGAGAGCAGTACTTC

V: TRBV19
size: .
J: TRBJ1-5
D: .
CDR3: CASSNQFSQPQHF
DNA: TGTGCCAGTAGTAACCAATTCTCTCAGCCCCAGCATTTT

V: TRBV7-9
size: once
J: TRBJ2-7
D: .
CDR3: CASRGVGPYEQYF
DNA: TGTGCCAGCAGGGGGGTGGGCCCCTACGAGCAGTACTTC

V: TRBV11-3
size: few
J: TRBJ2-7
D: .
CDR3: CASSLGRVDDEQYF
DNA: TGTGCCAGCAGCTTAGGCAGGGTTGATGACGAGCAGTACTTC

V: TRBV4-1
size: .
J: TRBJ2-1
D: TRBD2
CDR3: CASSQLLAGAYNEQFF
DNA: TGCGCCAGCAGCCAGCTATTAGCGGGAGCCTACAATGAGCAGTTCTTC

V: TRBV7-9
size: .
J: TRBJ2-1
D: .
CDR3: CASSRSSGATFNEQFF
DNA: TGTGCCAGCAGCCGTTCTTCCGGGGCCACGTTTAATGAGCAGTTCTTC

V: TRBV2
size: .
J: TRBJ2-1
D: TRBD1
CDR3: CASSERTGNEQFF
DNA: TGTGCCAGCAGTGAGAGGACAGGGAATGAGCAGTTCTTC

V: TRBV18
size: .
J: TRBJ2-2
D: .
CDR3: CASSPGVNTGELFF
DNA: TGTGCCAGCTCACCAGGGGTGAACACCGGGGAGCTGTTTTTT

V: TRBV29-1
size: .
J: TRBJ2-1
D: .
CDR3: CSVEGQYNEQFF
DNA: TGCAGCGTTGAAGGACAGTACAATGAGCAGTTCTTC

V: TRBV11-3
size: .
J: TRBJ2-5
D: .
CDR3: CASSLEYGGGMGTQYF
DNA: TGTGCCAGCAGCTTAGAATACGGAGGCGGGATGGGGACCCAGTACTTC

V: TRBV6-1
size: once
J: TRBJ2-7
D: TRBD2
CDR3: CASSEFVAGALEQYF
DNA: TGTGCCAGCAGTGAATTTGTAGCGGGAGCGTTAGAGCAGTACTTC

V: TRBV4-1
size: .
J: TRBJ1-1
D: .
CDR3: CASSREGWNTEAFF
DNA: TGCGCCAGCAGCCGGGAAGGGTGGAACACTGAAGCTTTCTTT

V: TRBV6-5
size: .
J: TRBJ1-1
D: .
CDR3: CASGMNTEAFF
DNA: TGTGCCTCAGGGATGAACACTGAAGCTTTCTTT

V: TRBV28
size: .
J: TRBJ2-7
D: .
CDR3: CASSPRAGNYEQYF
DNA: TGTGCCAGCAGTCCCCGGGCGGGGAACTACGAGCAGTACTTC

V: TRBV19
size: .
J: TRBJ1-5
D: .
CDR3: CASSRLMGNQPQHF
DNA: TGTGCCAGTAGCCGACTGATGGGCAATCAGCCCCAGCATTTT

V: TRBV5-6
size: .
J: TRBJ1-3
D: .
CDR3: CASSLEFSGNTIYF
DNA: TGTGCCAGCAGCTTGGAGTTCTCTGGAAACACCATATATTTT

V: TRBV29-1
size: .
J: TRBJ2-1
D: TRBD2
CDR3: CSVEGLAVNNEQFF
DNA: TGCAGCGTTGAGGGACTAGCAGTTAACAATGAGCAGTTCTTC

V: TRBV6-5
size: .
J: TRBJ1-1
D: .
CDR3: CASSYRQTNTEAFF
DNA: TGTGCCAGCAGTTACCGACAGACGAACACTGAAGCTTTCTTT

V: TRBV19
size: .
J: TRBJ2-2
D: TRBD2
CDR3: CASSPPPVAGNTGELFF
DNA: TGTGCCAGTAGTCCTCCCCCGGTAGCGGGTAACACCGGGGAGCTGTTTTTT

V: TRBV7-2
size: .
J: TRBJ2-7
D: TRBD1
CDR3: CASSSSHRGEQYF
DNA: TGTGCCAGCAGTTCATCCCACAGGGGCGAGCAGTACTTC

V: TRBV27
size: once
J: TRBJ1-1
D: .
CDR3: CASSYRGPTMNTEAFF
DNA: TGTGCCAGCAGTTATAGGGGTCCGACAATGAACACTGAAGCTTTCTTT

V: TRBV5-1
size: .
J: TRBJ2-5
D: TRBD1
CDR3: CASSPPGAGGQETQYF
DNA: TGCGCCAGCAGCCCCCCTGGGGCAGGGGGCCAAGAGACCCAGTACTTC

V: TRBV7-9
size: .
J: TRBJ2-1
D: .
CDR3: CASSASVAEQFF
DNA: TGTGCCAGCAGCGCCTCTGTGGCCGAGCAGTTCTTC

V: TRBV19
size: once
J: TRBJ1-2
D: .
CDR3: CASSIDPGTAKYGYTF
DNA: TGTGCCAGTAGTATAGATCCGGGGACGGCGAAGTATGGCTACACCTTC

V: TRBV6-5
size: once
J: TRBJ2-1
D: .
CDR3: CASSYSKGGAYNEQFF
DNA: TGTGCCAGCAGTTACTCGAAGGGGGGCGCCTACAATGAGCAGTTCTTC

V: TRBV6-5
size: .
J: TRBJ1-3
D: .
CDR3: CASRPHSGNTIYF
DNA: TGTGCCAGCAGGCCCCACTCTGGAAACACCATATATTTT

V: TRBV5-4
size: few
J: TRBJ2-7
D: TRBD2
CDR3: CASSLLAGGLRGYEQYF
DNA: TGTGCCAGCAGCCTCTTAGCGGGAGGCCTCCGCGGCTACGAGCAGTACTTC

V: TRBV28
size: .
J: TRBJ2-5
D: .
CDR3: CASSPAGLGRTQYF
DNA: TGTGCCAGCAGTCCCGCGGGTCTAGGGAGGACCCAGTACTTC

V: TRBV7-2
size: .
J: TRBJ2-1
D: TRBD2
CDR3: CASSFQRDGEQFF
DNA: TGTGCCAGCAGCTTCCAGCGGGACGGTGAGCAGTTCTTC

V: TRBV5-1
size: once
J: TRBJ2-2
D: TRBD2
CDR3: CASSLLAGAAGELFF
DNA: TGCGCCAGCAGCTTGTTAGCGGGAGCAGCCGGGGAGCTGTTTTTT